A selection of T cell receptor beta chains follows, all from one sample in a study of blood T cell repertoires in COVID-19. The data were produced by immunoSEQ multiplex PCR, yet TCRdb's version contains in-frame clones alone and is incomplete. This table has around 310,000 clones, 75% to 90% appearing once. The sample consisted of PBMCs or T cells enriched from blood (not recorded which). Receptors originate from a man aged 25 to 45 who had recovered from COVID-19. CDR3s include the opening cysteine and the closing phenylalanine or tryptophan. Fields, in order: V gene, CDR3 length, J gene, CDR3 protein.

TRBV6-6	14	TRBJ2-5	CASRGTSAMGAQYF
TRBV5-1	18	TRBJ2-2	CASSLGLAGELGPGELFF
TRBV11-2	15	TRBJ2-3	CASSLRRSGGDTQYF
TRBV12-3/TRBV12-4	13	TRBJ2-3	CASSVTGTDTQYF
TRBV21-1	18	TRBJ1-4	CASSKGGDRGRETKKLFF
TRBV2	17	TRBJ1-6	CASSLTGRSSYNSPLHF
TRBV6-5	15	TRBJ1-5	CASKYRLASNQPQHF
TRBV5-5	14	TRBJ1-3	CASSWTGFGNTIYF
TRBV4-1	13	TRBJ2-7	CASSRAIQYEQYF
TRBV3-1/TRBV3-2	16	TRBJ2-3	CASSPRDRGRTDTQYF
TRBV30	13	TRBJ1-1	CAWSWDRDTEAFF
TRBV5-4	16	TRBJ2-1	CASSRPGQGSYNEQFF
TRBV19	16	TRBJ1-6	CASSAWTGGPASPLHF
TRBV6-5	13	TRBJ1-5	CASSSQGRTAQHF
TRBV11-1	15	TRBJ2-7	CASSSNQGQRDEQYF
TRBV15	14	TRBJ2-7	CATSVTGEKYEQYF
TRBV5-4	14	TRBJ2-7	CASSLRSGLLEQYF
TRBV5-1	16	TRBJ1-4	CASSTGTGKRNEKLFF
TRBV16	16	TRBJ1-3	CASSQTTGISGNTIYF
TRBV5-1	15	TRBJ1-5	CASSLASGTNQPQHF
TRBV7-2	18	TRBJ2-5	CASSSGLAGGPTWETQYF
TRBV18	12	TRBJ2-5	CASSLFEETQYF
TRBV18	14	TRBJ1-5	CASSRGHNNQPQHF
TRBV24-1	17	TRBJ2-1	CATSELAGTGSYNEQFF
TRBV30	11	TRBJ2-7	CAMGRGYEQYF
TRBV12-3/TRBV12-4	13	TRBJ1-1	CASFAHPNTEAFF
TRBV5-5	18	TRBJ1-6	CASSLTRFGTPYNSPLHF
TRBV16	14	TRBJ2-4	CASARGGSKNIQYF
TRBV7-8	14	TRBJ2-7	CASSLRDRTYEQYF
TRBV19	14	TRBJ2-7	CASSMKYGQGEQYF
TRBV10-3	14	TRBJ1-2	CAISDQGASGGYTF
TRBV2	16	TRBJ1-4	CASSLYKGQGDEKLFF
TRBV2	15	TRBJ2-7	CASSEEDRGSYEQYF
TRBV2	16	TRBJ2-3	CARRLAGGRDTDTQYF
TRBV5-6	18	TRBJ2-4	CASSTRGTSGGKRGIQYF
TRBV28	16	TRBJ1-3	CASSSPSQGPGNTIYF
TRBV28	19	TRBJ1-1	CASRPRTGGLLNLNTEAFF
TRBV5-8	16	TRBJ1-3	CASSLGTRISGNTIYF
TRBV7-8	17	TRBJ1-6	CASSLGSSAGVNLVLHF
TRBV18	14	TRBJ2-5	CASSHGTGEETQYF
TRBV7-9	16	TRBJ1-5	CASSLGTGDYNQPQHF
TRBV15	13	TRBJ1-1	CATGGVVNTEAFF
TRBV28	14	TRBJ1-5	CASSPGQGNQPQHF
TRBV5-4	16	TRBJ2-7	CASSLNQEEAFYEQYF
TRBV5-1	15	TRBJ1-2	CASSLGDRDNYGYTF
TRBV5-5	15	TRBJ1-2	CASSLGGQGNYGYTF
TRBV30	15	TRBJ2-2	CAWRNRVRYTGELFF
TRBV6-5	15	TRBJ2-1	CASSYGTGAPGEQFF
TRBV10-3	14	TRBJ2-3	CAISEQGGTDTQYF
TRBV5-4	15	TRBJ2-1	CASSFGSLRYNEQFF
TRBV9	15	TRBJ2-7	CASSVDPTENYEQYF
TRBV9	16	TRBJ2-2	CASSAYSGGATGELFF
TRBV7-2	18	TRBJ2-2	CASSLRVAGGINTGELFF
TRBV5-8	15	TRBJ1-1	CASSLGTGLNTEAFF
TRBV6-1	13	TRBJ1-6	CASSDRGNSPLHF
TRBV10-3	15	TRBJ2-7	CAIRVTGQGLYEQYF
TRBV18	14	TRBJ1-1	CASSPPAGYTEAFF
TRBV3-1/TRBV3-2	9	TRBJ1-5	CASSHGAHF